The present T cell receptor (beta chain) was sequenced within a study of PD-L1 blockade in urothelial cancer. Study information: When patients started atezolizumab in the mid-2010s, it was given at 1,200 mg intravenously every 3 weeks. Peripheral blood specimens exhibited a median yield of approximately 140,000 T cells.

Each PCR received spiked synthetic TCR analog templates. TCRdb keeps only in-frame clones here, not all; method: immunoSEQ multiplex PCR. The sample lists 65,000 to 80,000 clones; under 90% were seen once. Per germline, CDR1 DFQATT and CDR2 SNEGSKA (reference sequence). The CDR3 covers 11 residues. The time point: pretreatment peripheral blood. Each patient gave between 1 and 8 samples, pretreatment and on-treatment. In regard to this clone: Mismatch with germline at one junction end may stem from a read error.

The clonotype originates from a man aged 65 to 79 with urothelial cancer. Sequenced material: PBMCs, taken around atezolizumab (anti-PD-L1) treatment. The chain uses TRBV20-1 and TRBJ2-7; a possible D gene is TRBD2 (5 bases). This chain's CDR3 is CSAGKPGMLLF. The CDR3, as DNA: TGCAGTGCTGGAAAACCGGGAATGCTACTGTTC.